This T cell receptor beta chain emerged from a study of blood T cell repertoires in COVID-19. Assay: immunoSEQ multiplex PCR; the TCRdb copy retains only in-frame clones and omits some. The sample has some 170,000 clones; roughly 84% are singletons. Looked up from germline, CDR1 is LGHDT and CDR2 is YNNKEL (reference sequence). V was clipped by 2 bases and J by 3 bases, with 13 bases between them. The CDR3 loop spans 15 amino acids. Participants spanned ages about 18 to 100 years and resided in roughly 22 US areas. The receptor was derived from a human donor with acute COVID-19. The donor label of this sample is uncertain. The V call is TRBV3-1 (or the pseudogene TRBV3-2), the J call TRBJ2-5; possible D gene TRBD1, 6 bases. The sequenced sample was PBMCs or T cells enriched from blood (not recorded which). DNA for the CDR3: TGTGCCAGCAGCCAATCCCCACAGGGAAAAGAGACCCAGTACTTC. Residues: CASSQSPQGKETQYF.